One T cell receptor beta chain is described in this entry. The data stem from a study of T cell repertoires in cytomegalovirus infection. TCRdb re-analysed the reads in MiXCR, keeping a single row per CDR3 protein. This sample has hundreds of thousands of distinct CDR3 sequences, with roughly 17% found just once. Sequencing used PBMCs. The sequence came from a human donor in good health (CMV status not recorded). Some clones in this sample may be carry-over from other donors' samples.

CDR3 sequence reads: CASSVGSSGGPQETQYF. Written as DNA, the CDR3 is TGTGCCAGCAGCGTAGGATCTAGCGGGGGGCCCCAAGAGACCCAGTACTTC. V gene TRBV9 combines with J gene TRBJ2-5, with 11 nucleotides matching TRBD2. The CDR3 has 17 amino acids. V gave up 0 bases and J gave up 1 base; unmatched junction bases: 5. From germline, CDR1 is SGDLS and CDR2 YYNGEE.